The 4 T cell receptor beta chains presented below share a single source sample, sequenced in a study of early T cells in non-severe SARS-CoV-2 infection (dated by TCRdb to 2020 to 2022). The method was 5' RACE. The instrument was a NextSeq 500. TCRdb handled the public reads itself, with Q25 trimming in fastp and clone calling in MiXCR, and kept productive beta chains. Rows are combined by CDR3 protein, so each entry shows the most common genes and DNA. The sample contains around 28,000 distinct CDR3 sequences, 4.5% to 6.5% of them found a single time. In total, the top ten clones hold 5.5% to 8% of the sample. Sequences were obtained from whole blood. The origin of the receptors is an adult who was a healthcare worker with PCR-confirmed SARS-CoV-2 infection or an uninfected control (not recorded which).

There are many counts of this clonotype. V is TRBV12-3 or TRBV12-4 and J is TRBJ1-3; 7 positions agree with TRBD1. This CDR3 has 14 amino acids. Trimming took 7 bases from V and 4 from J; bases not matched to a gene: 7. This chain's CDR3 is CASTQTGRGNTIYF. In DNA, the CDR3 is TGTGCCAGCACCCAGACAGGGAGAGGAAACACCATATATTTT.

This clonotype was seen more than once but under ten times. The genes are TRBV14 and TRBJ2-5; D is tentatively TRBD1 or TRBD2 (5 bases each). The germline CDR1 and CDR2 sequences are SGHDN and FVKESK. V dropped 1 base and J dropped 7 bases, with 7 bases sitting between them. The CDR3 loop spans 12 amino acids. CDR3 protein: CASSQAGTTQYF. In DNA form, the CDR3 reads TGTGCCAGCAGCCAAGCGGGGACGACCCAGTACTTC.

In this sample, this clonotype turned up many times. The V and J genes are TRBV28 and TRBJ2-7, with 7 bases aligning to TRBD1. The CDR3 totals 15 residues. Germline values: CDR1 MDHEN, CDR2 SYDVKM. V shed 3 bases, J shed 0 bases, and the junction held 5 bases outside the gene matches. The CDR3 reads CASSFGTDFSYEQYF. The CDR3 nucleotides are TGTGCCAGCAGTTTTGGGACAGACTTCTCCTACGAGCAGTACTTC.

In the case of this clonotype: With a much larger clone just one base away, this may be a read error. The gene calls are TRBV6-6 and TRBJ2-1; D remains ambiguous. Trimming removed 5 bases from V and 8 bases from J, with 10 bases in between. Germline V lookup: CDR1 MNHNY, CDR2 SVGAGI (reference sequence). The CDR3 totals 12 residues. The CDR3 reads CASSPGWDEQFF. The DNA of the CDR3 is TGTGCCAGCAGTCCCGGGTGGGATGAGCAGTTCTTC.